The present T cell receptor beta chain was sequenced within a study of T-cell memory formation after mild COVID-19. The study's findings and limits: Contracting clones, day 15 to 85, had balanced CD4/CD8, and later expanders favored CD4+.

In this sample, this clonotype turned up many times. Antigen: not known. One entry per CDR3 protein, called by TCRdb with MiXCR from the 5' RACE reads. This table holds 90,000 to 120,000 distinct CDR3 sequences, approximately 15% found once. Germline V CDR1 and CDR2: LGHNA, YSLEER. Trimming left V 0 bases short and J 8 bases short, with 8 bases between. The CDR3 has 13 amino acids. The sequence came from a man aged 18 to 35 who had mild COVID-19 (a few samples of this study predate the infection). Cell type and time point are not known. The chain uses TRBV4-3 and TRBJ2-1, with D possibly matching TRBD1 (5 bases). Sequenced: PBMCs or a T cell subset sorted from them (not recorded which). The CDR3 is CASSQDQGYEQFF. The CDR3 DNA follows: TGCGCCAGCAGCCAAGATCAGGGCTATGAGCAGTTCTTC.